The 14 T cell receptor beta chains listed next were all sequenced from one sample in a study of blood T cell repertoires in COVID-19. TCRdb's copy holds only in-frame clones and misses some; the assay was immunoSEQ multiplex PCR. In the table there are over 200,000 clones, more than 75% of which are singletons. The specimen was peripheral blood. The receptors were sampled from a woman in her thirties who had recovered from COVID-19.

The chain uses TRBV10-2 and TRBJ2-3, with a weak D call TRBD2 (6 bases). The CDR3 length is 15 residues. The germline gives CDR1 WSHSY, CDR2 SAAADI. Trimming cost V 3 bases and J 2 bases, with 12 bases left between them. DNA for the CDR3: TGCGCCAGCAGTGACCCTGGACTACCCACAGATACGCAGTATTTT. It encodes CASSDPGLPTDTQYF.

The rearrangement joins TRBV27 to TRBJ1-2, with 7 bases fitting TRBD1. Unmatched junction bases numbered 16, after V lost 4 bases and J lost 2 bases. This CDR3 spans 18 amino acids. CDR1 MNHEY and CDR2 SMNVEV come from the germline V gene (reference sequence). The CDR3 bases are TGTGCCAGCAGTTCAAAAGACAGGGTCAATAACCCAAACTATGGCTACACCTTC. Protein: CASSSKDRVNNPNYGYTF.

CDR3 coding DNA: TGTGCCAGCAGTGACTGGGGGGACAGGGGGCTAGCTAACTATGGCTACACCTTC. It specifies CASSDWGDRGLANYGYTF. This sequence joins TRBV6-1 and TRBJ1-2; 12 nucleotides align to TRBD1. V shed 3 bases and J 0 bases; nucleotides not matched to a gene: 8. CDR3 size: 18 residues. Germline-derived CDR1 and CDR2 are MNHNS and SASEGT.

This clone has only a few counts. The rearrangement joins TRBV18 to TRBJ2-5; D is possibly TRBD1 (6 bases). CDR3 length equals 13 residues. Trimming removed 6 bases from V and 1 base from J, with 9 bases in between. The germline V gene has CDR1 KGHSH and CDR2 LQKENI. This chain's CDR3 is CASSPRGQETQYF. The CDR3 DNA sequence: TGTGCCAGCTCCCCCAGGGGCCAAGAGACCCAGTACTTC. Together with reference TRBV18 and TRBJ2-5, the CDR3 gives the full variable domain: NAGVMQNPRHLVRRRGQEARLRCSPMKGHSHVYWYRQLPEEGLKFMVYLQKENIIDESGMPKERFSAEFPKEGPSILRIQQVVRGDSAAYFCASSPRGQETQYFGPGTRLLVL.

The rearrangement joins TRBV29-1 to TRBJ1-2; TRBD1 matches 8 bases. Germline CDR1 SQVTM, CDR2 ANQGSEA. J was trimmed by 4 bases and V by 6 bases; bases with no gene match: 7. This CDR3 spans 13 amino acids. As DNA, the CDR3 is TGCAGCGTCCTCGGACAGGGACTCTATGGCTACACCTTC. This translates into CSVLGQGLYGYTF.

This chain connects TRBV7-3 to TRBJ2-3; TRBD2 matches at 8 bases. The trim removed 5 bases at V and 3 bases at J, leaving 4 bases unmatched. Germline V gene lookup returns CDR1 SGHTA and CDR2 FQGTGA. This CDR3 spans 14 amino acids. In DNA, the CDR3 is TGTGCCAGCAGCCGCGGGGGGATGACAGATACGCAGTATTTT. Its protein product is CASSRGGMTDTQYF.

The V and J genes are TRBV7-3 and TRBJ1-1; 8 bases map to TRBD1. This CDR3 spans 14 amino acids. Per the germline V gene, CDR1 is SGHTA and CDR2 is FQGTGA. J gave up 1 base and V 4 bases, and 2 bases lay outside the gene matches. CDR3 residues: CASSWTGPNTEAFF. In nucleotides, the CDR3 is TGTGCCAGCAGCTGGACAGGGCCGAACACTGAAGCTTTCTTT.

This chain connects TRBV19 to TRBJ2-1; D perhaps matches TRBD2 (7 bases). V lost 7 bases and J lost 8, with 24 bases in between. The CDR3 spans 16 residues. Germline values: CDR1 LNHDA, CDR2 SQIVND (reference sequence). The CDR3 here is CASNIPTEGGFDEQFF. CDR3 coding DNA: TGTGCCAGTAACATTCCTACTGAGGGGGGGTTCGATGAGCAGTTCTTC.

The V gene is TRBV14, the J gene TRBJ2-2; D possibly corresponds to TRBD1 (6 bases). CDR3 length equals 17 residues. V lost 5 bases and J 0 bases, leaving 16 bases between the germline ends. CDR1 and CDR2 (germline): SGHDN, FVKESK. Here the CDR3 DNA reads TGTGCCAGCAGCTCAAGATTTGGGGGCGCGAACACCGGGGAGCTGTTTTTT. It is translated as CASSSRFGGANTGELFF. The variable domain in full, completed from reference TRBV14 and TRBJ2-2, reads EAGVTQFPSHSVIEKGQTVTLRCDPISGHDNLYWYRRVMGKEIKFLLHFVKESKQDESGMPNNRFLAERTGGTYSTLKVQPAELEDSGVYFCASSSRFGGANTGELFFGEGSRLTVL.

This clone appeared a few times. J is TRBJ1-6 and V is TRBV3-1 (or the pseudogene TRBV3-2), with D perhaps matching TRBD1 (5 bases). V dropped 2 bases and J dropped 6 bases, with 5 bases sitting between them. The germline CDR1 and CDR2 sequences are LGHDT and YNNKEL (reference sequence). This CDR3 has 13 amino acids. Here the CDR3 DNA reads TGTGCCAGCAGCCAAAGGGGTAATTCACCCCTCCACTTT. It encodes CASSQRGNSPLHF.

The chain employs TRBV19 and TRBJ2-7; D possibly corresponds to TRBD1 (6 bases). Looked up from germline, CDR1 is LNHDA and CDR2 is SQIVND (reference sequence). Trimming stripped 6 bases from V and 0 bases from J, with 18 bases between. The CDR3 is 16 amino acids. The CDR3 bases are TGTGCCAGTAGCCAATCAGACAGGTACCTCTCCTACGAGCAGTACTTC. It specifies CASSQSDRYLSYEQYF. Together with reference TRBV19 and TRBJ2-7, the CDR3 gives the full variable domain: DGGITQSPKYLFRKEGQNVTLSCEQNLNHDAMYWYRQDPGQGLRLIYYSQIVNDFQKGDIAEGYSVSREKKESFPLTVTSAQKNPTAFYLCASSQSDRYLSYEQYFGPGTRLTVT.

The V call is TRBV10-2, the J call TRBJ1-4; D remains ambiguous. Per germline, CDR1 WSHSY and CDR2 SAAADI. The CDR3 has 12 residues. V lost 6 bases and J 5 bases, leaving 7 bases between the germline ends. The CDR3 sequence: CASRDGNEKLFF. The CDR3 DNA reads TGCGCCAGCAGAGACGGGAATGAAAAACTGTTTTTT.

V and J are TRBV27 and TRBJ1-1, with no clear D. The V and J ends lost 7 bases and 1 base respectively, with 13 bases between them. Germline V CDR1 and CDR2: MNHEY, SMNVEV (reference sequence). This CDR3 has 14 amino acids. The CDR3 spells CASTYGGWNTEAFF. The CDR3 nucleotides read TGTGCCAGCACTTACGGAGGGTGGAACACTGAAGCTTTCTTT.

This clone was detected a few times. V gene TRBV5-1 combines with J gene TRBJ2-2; a weak D match, TRBD1 (5 bases). The germline CDR1 and CDR2 sequences are SGHRS and YFSETQ. This CDR3 is 13 amino acids long. V was trimmed by 4 bases and J by 3 bases, leaving 7 bases between them. CDR3 region: CASSRRDTGELFF. The CDR3 nucleotides read TGCGCCAGCAGCCGCAGGGACACCGGGGAGCTGTTTTTT.